This passage covers 21 T cell receptor beta chains from one sample sequenced in a study of blood T cell repertoires in COVID-19. Some clones are missing from TCRdb's copy, which holds only in-frame ones; the method was immunoSEQ multiplex PCR. This table holds about 170,000 clones, less than 85% found once. What was sequenced was peripheral blood. The receptors were sampled from a woman over 75 with active or convalescent COVID-19.

This rearrangement joins TRBV20-1 to TRBJ2-3; TRBD1 agrees at 7 bases. The CDR3 sequence is 14 residues long. Germline V lookup: CDR1 DFQATT, CDR2 SNEGSKA (reference sequence). The V segment lost 3 bases and the J segment 4 bases; nucleotides outside the gene matches: 7. The CDR3 nucleotides are TGCAGTGCTAGTCAGGGGGTCGGGGCAGATACGCAGTATTTT. Translating it yields CSASQGVGADTQYF.

The rearrangement uses TRBV6-1 and TRBJ1-2; D is perhaps TRBD1 (5 bases). CDR3 length: 15 residues. In germline, CDR1 is MNHNS, CDR2 SASEGT. V lost 1 base to trimming and J lost 4 bases, with 13 bases between them. As DNA, the CDR3 is TGTGCCAGCAGTGAAGGGGGCGGAATCCTCTATGGCTACACCTTC. Its protein product is CASSEGGGILYGYTF.

This chain joins TRBV5-1 and TRBJ1-1; D unclear. Germline V gene lookup returns CDR1 SGHRS and CDR2 YFSETQ. V was cut by 0 bases and J by 2 bases, with 11 bases left in between. This CDR3 spans 15 amino acids. This CDR3 reads CASSLDTGRNTEAFF. CDR3 nucleotides: TGCGCCAGCAGCTTGGACACGGGTCGCAACACTGAAGCTTTCTTT.

The chain uses TRBV2 and TRBJ1-4, with D perhaps matching TRBD1 (6 bases). The CDR3 is 15 amino acids. Germline V gene data show CDR1 as SNHLY and CDR2 as FYNNEI. Trimming stripped 9 bases from V and 8 bases from J, with 22 bases between. The CDR3 region is CARLSGGGLNEKLFF. As DNA, the CDR3 is TGTGCCAGGCTCTCCGGGGGGGGCTTAAACGAAAAACTGTTTTTT.

The chain employs TRBV7-6 and TRBJ2-5; D ambiguous. Germline assignment: CDR1 SGHVS and CDR2 FNYEAQ. V dropped 6 bases and J dropped 0 bases, with 11 bases sitting between them. The CDR3 sequence is 14 residues long. For the CDR3, the DNA is TGTGCCAGCAGTTCAGAGGTGTACCAAGAGACCCAGTACTTC. Its translation is CASSSEVYQETQYF.

The chain joins TRBV29-1 to TRBJ2-3, with D unclear. V was shortened by 0 bases and J by 2 bases, with 12 bases between the two germline ends. Germline CDR1 is SQVTM and CDR2 is ANQGSEA. This CDR3 has 15 residues. The CDR3: CSVEEARYNTDTQYF. The CDR3 DNA follows: TGCAGCGTTGAAGAGGCTAGGTATAACACAGATACGCAGTATTTT.

The gene calls are TRBV19 and TRBJ2-7, with 14 bases matching TRBD2. V was pared by 1 base and J by 6 bases, with 2 bases of the junction left unmatched. CDR1 and CDR2 (germline): LNHDA, SQIVND (reference sequence). The CDR3 extends over 15 amino acids. In DNA form, the CDR3 reads TGTGCCAGTAGTATAGGGGGACTAGCGGGAGCCGAGCAGTACTTC. It encodes CASSIGGLAGAEQYF.

This clone was detected once. The chain links TRBV18 to TRBJ1-2, with no clear D. In germline, CDR1 is KGHSH, CDR2 LQKENI. V lost 6 bases and J 0 bases, leaving 14 bases between the germline ends. CDR3 size: 15 residues. CDR3 sequence (DNA): TGTGCCAGCTCGGCTCCTTACGCCGCTAACTATGGCTACACCTTC. Amino acid sequence: CASSAPYAANYGYTF.

This sequence joins TRBV6-1 and TRBJ2-5; D possibly corresponds to TRBD2 (6 bases). Trimming stripped 3 bases from V and 1 base from J, with 9 bases between. The CDR3 is made up of 14 amino acids. In germline, CDR1 is MNHNS, CDR2 SASEGT. In nucleotides, the CDR3 is TGTGCCAGCAGTGAGATAGCGGTCCAAGAGACCCAGTACTTC. Translating it yields CASSEIAVQETQYF.

This chain uses TRBV7-2 with TRBJ1-2, with D tentatively TRBD1 (5 bases). CDR3 size: 14 residues. V shed 8 bases and J shed 5 bases, with 18 bases lying between them. Per germline, CDR1 SGHTA and CDR2 FQGNSA. The CDR3 protein is CASAGGRDYYGYTF. CDR3 bases: TGTGCCAGCGCCGGGGGGAGGGATTATTATGGCTACACCTTC.

This chain joins TRBV27 and TRBJ1-1; TRBD1 matches 8 bases. V trimming: 4 bases; J trimming: 5 bases; junction bases outside the gene matches: 9. This CDR3 region has 15 residues. CDR1 and CDR2 (germline): MNHEY, SMNVEV (reference sequence). The CDR3 here is CASSYRQGIRTEAFF. The CDR3 bases are TGTGCCAGCAGTTACCGACAGGGGATAAGGACTGAAGCTTTCTTT.

This sequence joins TRBV4-2 and TRBJ1-6; the D is unclear. V dropped 0 bases and J dropped 11 bases, with 11 bases sitting between them. This CDR3 region has 14 residues. CDR1 is LGHNA, CDR2 YNFKEQ, per germline. The CDR3 spells CASSQESSGTPLHF. CDR3 DNA sequence: TGTGCCAGCAGCCAAGAATCGAGCGGAACACCCCTCCACTTT.

A word on this clone: Other DNA sequences within the sample encode an identical CDR3. The chain recombines TRBV6-1 with TRBJ1-1; D is undetermined. The V gene's germline CDR1 is MNHNS and CDR2 SASEGT. V lost 0 bases and J 2 bases, leaving 7 bases between the germline ends. CDR3 length: 14 amino acids. CDR3 DNA: TGTGCCAGCAGTGAAGCATCGGTTAACACTGAAGCTTTCTTT. Its translation is CASSEASVNTEAFF.

This chain connects TRBV24-1 to TRBJ1-5; 10 bases are shared with TRBD1. V shed 9 bases and J 3 bases; nucleotides not matched to a gene: 7. CDR1 is KGHDR and CDR2 is SFDVKD in the germline V gene. The CDR3 loop spans 15 amino acids. The CDR3 reads CATSGQGGLNQPQHF. In DNA form, the CDR3 reads TGTGCCACCTCTGGACAGGGGGGACTCAATCAGCCCCAGCATTTT.

This clone was seen a few times. The CDR3 nucleotides read TGTGCCAGCTCACCACAGGGGAATGGTAACTATGGCTACACCTTC. Protein sequence: CASSPQGNGNYGYTF. This chain joins TRBV18 and TRBJ1-2; D is possibly TRBD1 (5 bases). Trimming took off 1 base at V and 1 base at J, with 10 bases between the two ends. Per germline, CDR1 KGHSH and CDR2 LQKENI. The CDR3 totals 15 residues.

The genes are TRBV15 and TRBJ2-1, with 9 positions matching TRBD2. CDR3 size: 16 residues. V shed 1 base, J shed 11 bases, and the junction held 12 bases outside the gene matches. The germline V gene encodes CDR1 LNHNV and CDR2 YYDKDF (reference sequence). The CDR3 DNA reads TGTGCCACCAGCAGAGCTTCGTCTAGCGGGATTAGTAAGCAGTTCTTC. It translates to CATSRASSSGISKQFF.

The chain links TRBV7-9 to TRBJ2-7, with D perhaps TRBD2 (7 bases). The CDR3 is 16 residues long. V lost 3 bases and J 3 bases, leaving 18 bases between the germline ends. Per the germline V gene, CDR1 is SEHNR and CDR2 is FQNEAQ (reference sequence). This CDR3 reads CASSFGGGDTVYEQYF. In DNA form, the CDR3 reads TGTGCCAGCAGCTTTGGGGGAGGGGACACCGTCTACGAGCAGTACTTC.

The CDR3 sequence: CASSGGPSYEQYF. The CDR3 DNA follows: TGTGCCTCATCCGGGGGGCCCTCCTACGAGCAGTACTTC. V usage is TRBV30 and J usage is TRBJ2-7; the D gene is possibly TRBD2 (7 bases). The V end lost 7 bases, the J end lost 0 bases, and 13 bases lay between the germline ends. The germline V gene has CDR1 GTSNPN and CDR2 SVGIG (reference sequence). The CDR3 totals 13 residues. The entire variable domain, with the rest obtained from reference TRBV30 and TRBJ2-7, is as follows: SQTIHQWPATLVQPVGSPLSLECTVEGTSNPNLYWYRQAAGRGLQLLFYSVGIGQISSEVPQNLSASRPQDRQFILSSKKLLLSDSGFYLCASSGGPSYEQYFGPGTRLTVT.

V and J are TRBV10-3 and TRBJ2-1, with D possibly TRBD2 on 5 matching bases. The germline gives CDR1 ENHRY, CDR2 SYGVKD. The CDR3 has 16 residues. V lost 8 bases, J lost 5 bases, and 22 bases lay in between. The CDR3 DNA reads as TGTGCCATCGGGCCGTCTCTAGCAGAAACGGACAATGAGCAGTTCTTC. This codes for CAIGPSLAETDNEQFF.

The gene calls are TRBV2 and TRBJ2-7; 7 bases fit TRBD1. The germline gives CDR1 SNHLY, CDR2 FYNNEI. V gave up 6 bases and J gave up 2 bases; unmatched junction bases: 13. The CDR3 spans 16 residues. CDR3 in amino acids: CASRVRKTTGPYEQYF. CDR3 coding DNA: TGTGCCAGCAGAGTCCGAAAAACGACAGGGCCCTACGAGCAGTACTTC. Full variable domain (missing parts from reference TRBV2 and TRBJ2-7): EPEVTQTPSHQVTQMGQEVILRCVPISNHLYFYWYRQILGQKVEFLVSFYNNEISEKSEIFDDQFSVERPDGSNFTLKIRSTKLEDSAMYFCASRVRKTTGPYEQYFGPGTRLTVT.

This clone has just a few counts. The V and J genes are TRBV6-7 and TRBJ1-1; D is possibly TRBD1 (5 bases). Being an ORF, TRBV6-7 has a function that is uncertain. Trimming pared 0 bases from V and 0 bases from J, leaving 17 bases between. The CDR3 is 18 residues long. The CDR3, as DNA: TGTGCCAGCAGTTACTCAGACAGACACCAAAATATGAACACTGAAGCTTTCTTT. This translates into CASSYSDRHQNMNTEAFF.